The rows below give T cell receptor beta chains drawn from one sample of a study of T cells in Graves' hyperthyroidism and ophthalmopathy. TCRdb re-derived calls from the multiplex PCR reads in MiXCR, one entry per CDR3 protein. The profile shows about 720,000 distinct CDR3 sequences, about 15% of them singletons. Specimen: blood. The receptors originated from a man between 18 and 29 years old with Graves' hyperthyroidism. The CDR3 runs from the conserved cysteine through the conserved F or W. The order of the fields is D gene, V gene, J gene, clone size, CDR3 protein, CDR3 DNA. A D gene is named only where the DNA matches it firmly. Only part of the rows carry a size: once, few, many, or a class if the clone is expanded.

TRBD1	TRBV5-1	TRBJ2-3	few	CASSPRTGRTDTQYF	TGCGCCAGCAGCCCCCGGACAGGGCGCACAGATACGCAGTATTTT
TRBD2	TRBV19	TRBJ2-1	-	CASSIRTSGTGEQFF	TGTGCCAGTAGTATCCGGACTAGCGGGACAGGGGAGCAGTTCTTC
-	TRBV20-1	TRBJ1-2	-	CSAGEGGNYGYTF	TGCAGTGCTGGCGAGGGGGGCAACTATGGCTACACCTTC
-	TRBV7-8	TRBJ2-3	many	CASSSRLGGESTDTQYF	TGTGCCAGCAGCTCACGACTAGGGGGAGAGAGCACAGATACGCAGTATTTT
TRBD2	TRBV5-5	TRBJ2-3	few	CASSWEGTSADTQYF	TGTGCCAGCAGCTGGGAGGGGACTAGCGCAGATACGCAGTATTTT
-	TRBV28	TRBJ2-7	many	CASSHHPGHGLYEQYF	TGTGCCAGCAGTCACCATCCGGGACACGGGCTCTACGAGCAGTACTTC
TRBD2	TRBV6-1	TRBJ2-5	few	CASGLAGGQQYF	TGTGCCAGCGGACTAGCGGGAGGCCAACAGTACTTC
-	TRBV4-2	TRBJ2-7	-	CASSQGSHPYEQYF	TGTGCCAGCAGCCAAGGGAGTCATCCCTACGAGCAGTACTTC
-	TRBV6-1	TRBJ2-3	many	CATRDFNTDTQYF	TGTGCCACCCGGGACTTCAACACAGATACGCAGTATTTT
TRBD1	TRBV5-1	TRBJ2-7	-	CASSPDRGLGEQYF	TGCGCCAGCAGCCCAGACAGGGGGCTGGGCGAGCAGTACTTC
TRBD1	TRBV30	TRBJ2-4	few	CAWSKTGKAKNIQYF	TGTGCCTGGAGTAAGACAGGGAAGGCCAAAAACATTCAGTACTTC
TRBD2	TRBV28	TRBJ2-5	many	CASSLSGGYQETQYF	TGTGCCAGCAGTTTAAGCGGGGGATACCAAGAGACCCAGTACTTC
-	TRBV12-5	TRBJ1-1	-	CASRRGGRGTEAFF	TGTGCTAGTAGGAGGGGTGGGCGCGGAACTGAAGCTTTCTTT
TRBD1	TRBV5-1	TRBJ2-1	few	CASSMTGDVEQFF	TGCGCCAGCAGTATGACAGGGGACGTAGAGCAGTTCTTC
-	TRBV19	TRBJ2-3	once	CASTDLATDTQYF	TGTGCCAGTACCGATCTTGCCACAGATACGCAGTATTTT
-	TRBV28	TRBJ1-2	many	CASSQDSGYTF	TGTGCCAGCAGTCAGGACAGCGGCTACACCTTC
TRBD1	TRBV20-1	TRBJ2-3	few	CSAPGFTGVYPDTQYF	TGCAGTGCTCCGGGATTCACAGGGGTGTACCCAGATACGCAGTATTTT
-	TRBV6-2/TRBV6-3	TRBJ2-4	few	CASRTLVGPNIQYF	TGTGCCAGCAGGACTCTAGTGGGCCCAAACATTCAGTACTTC
TRBD2	TRBV28	TRBJ2-7	many	CASSFFTGRTSGSYEQYF	TGTGCCAGCAGTTTTTTTACCGGCCGAACTAGCGGGAGCTACGAGCAGTACTTC
-	TRBV28	TRBJ2-7	few	CASSLMFEGRYEQYF	TGTGCCAGCAGTTTAATGTTCGAGGGTCGCTACGAGCAGTACTTC
-	TRBV7-9	TRBJ2-7	few	CASSPQTGGRYEQYF	TGTGCCAGCAGCCCTCAAACAGGAGGGCGCTACGAGCAGTACTTC
-	TRBV27	TRBJ2-3	many	CASSRGGNTQYF	TGTGCCAGCAGTCGTGGGGGGAATACGCAGTATTTT
-	TRBV7-2	TRBJ1-1	-	CASSLNKRAGNTEAFF	TGTGCCAGCAGCTTAAATAAGCGGGCGGGGAACACTGAAGCTTTCTTT
TRBD1	TRBV18	TRBJ1-1	many	CASSYRTGVTEAFF	TGTGCCAGTTCGTATAGGACAGGGGTGACTGAAGCTTTCTTT
-	TRBV12-3/TRBV12-4	TRBJ1-3	many	CASSRGRGNTIYF	TGTGCCAGCAGTCGGGGACGTGGAAACACCATATATTTT
-	TRBV24-1	TRBJ2-3	few	CATSDPSSTNAQYF	TGTGCCACCAGTGACCCTTCCAGTACAAATGCGCAGTATTTT
-	TRBV20-1	TRBJ2-5	-	CSAREVTLARLETQYF	TGCAGTGCTAGAGAGGTAACTTTGGCCCGGCTGGAGACCCAGTACTTC
-	TRBV7-2	TRBJ2-1	-	CASRNLLSYNEQFF	TGTGCCAGCCGGAACCTCCTCTCCTACAATGAGCAGTTCTTC
-	TRBV30	TRBJ1-6	-	CAWNGQDHNSPLHF	TGTGCCTGGAACGGCCAGGACCATAATTCACCCCTCCACTTT
-	TRBV11-3	TRBJ1-1	many	CASSSGTQNTEAFF	TGTGCCAGCAGCTCAGGAACCCAGAACACTGAAGCTTTCTTT
TRBD1	TRBV19	TRBJ2-7	few	CASSTTGDAYEQYF	TGTGCCAGTAGTACGACAGGGGATGCCTACGAGCAGTACTTC
-	TRBV18	TRBJ2-5	-	CASSPGLLGETQYF	TGTGCCAGCTCACCGGGCCTTTTGGGGGAGACCCAGTACTTC
-	TRBV3-1	TRBJ1-3	few	CASSQDAGPGNTIYF	TGTGCCAGCAGCCAAGATGCGGGTCCTGGAAACACCATATATTTT
-	TRBV24-1	TRBJ1-5	few	CATQRGFGNQPQHF	TGTGCCACCCAGCGAGGGTTCGGCAATCAGCCCCAGCATTTT
-	TRBV7-6	TRBJ2-6	-	CASSVISGVGLSGANVLTF	TGTGCCAGCAGCGTAATCTCGGGAGTCGGCCTCTCTGGGGCCAACGTCCTGACTTTC
-	TRBV20-1	TRBJ1-1	few	CSARDSSRTVNTEAFF	TGCAGTGCTAGAGATTCCTCCCGGACAGTGAACACTGAAGCTTTCTTT
TRBD1	TRBV7-8	TRBJ1-2	many	CASSLGGTGGAGYTF	TGTGCCAGCAGCTTAGGGGGAACAGGGGGCGCGGGCTACACCTTC
TRBD2	TRBV30	TRBJ2-1	many	CAWSREAGGYEQFF	TGTGCCTGGAGCCGTGAGGCGGGAGGCTATGAGCAGTTCTTC
-	TRBV20-1	TRBJ2-2	few	CSAMGLNTGELFF	TGCAGTGCCATGGGCCTTAACACCGGGGAGCTGTTTTTT
TRBD2	TRBV20-1	TRBJ2-7	many	CSAIAPGGRGLEQYF	TGCAGTGCCATAGCCCCGGGGGGGAGGGGCCTCGAGCAGTACTTC
-	TRBV30	TRBJ2-2	few	CAWSVGVGPTGELFF	TGTGCCTGGAGTGTCGGAGTGGGACCCACCGGGGAGCTGTTTTTT
-	TRBV16	TRBJ2-7	-	CASSQSSRPRGEQYF	TGTGCCAGCAGCCAATCGAGCAGACCCCGTGGCGAGCAGTACTTC
-	TRBV28	TRBJ2-1	few	CASRPGTYSYNEQFF	TGTGCCAGCAGACCCGGGACATACTCCTACAATGAGCAGTTCTTC
TRBD2	TRBV2	TRBJ2-3	many	CASFGTSGSLYTQYF	TGTGCCAGTTTCGGGACTAGCGGGAGTTTATATACGCAGTATTTT